This T cell receptor (beta chain) derives from a study of T cells after yellow fever vaccination. TCRdb fed the 5' RACE reads into MiXCR, producing one record per CDR3 protein. The top ten hold more than 15% of the sample, which has around 400,000 distinct CDR3 sequences, under 14% seen once. This clonotype was counted between two and nine times. CDR3 size: 14 residues. Germline V gene sequence: CDR1 ENHRY, CDR2 SYGVKD. Trimming stripped 9 bases from V and 7 bases from J, with 16 bases between. This sequence joins TRBV10-3 and TRBJ1-6; D is unresolved. The specimen comprised PBMCs, sampled on the day of the first yellow fever vaccination. The TCR was taken from a man aged 18 to 35 who received the YFV17D yellow fever vaccine. The CDR3 is CAIKGGVRNSPLHF. The CDR3 coding sequence is TGTGCCATTAAAGGTGGGGTGAGGAATTCACCCCTCCACTTT.